This T cell receptor (beta chain) is from a study of cytomegalovirus exposure and HLA in healthy donors. Study context: A previous analysis identified 90 million to 140 million unique TCR beta sequences derived from roughly 180 million T cells. Points from the study as a whole: Earlier analysis found most TCR beta V segments productive about 87% or about 30% of the time. For cytomegalovirus status, the classifier reportedly gave diagnoses with high specificity and sensitivity. The authors assumed roughly uniform sequencing depth across donors for presence/absence analyses.

For this clone: Its target is unknown.

This CDR3 comprises 15 residues. The V and J ends lost 2 bases and 0 bases respectively, with 10 bases between them. Germline V gene data show CDR1 as SGHRS and CDR2 as YFSETQ. The PCR made use of 60 Vbeta and 13 Jbeta primers. TCRdb's copy holds only in-frame clones and misses some; the assay was immunoSEQ multiplex PCR. Among 250,000 to 350,000 clones listed, about nine tenths were seen once. The chain carries TRBV5-1 and TRBJ2-3; D may be TRBD1 (5 bases). This TCR was sampled from a man between 35 and 55 years old in good health and CMV-seropositive. Input material: PBMCs. The CDR3 is CASSLQVGSTDTQYF. As DNA, the CDR3 is TGCGCCAGCAGCTTACAGGTCGGGAGCACAGATACGCAGTATTTT.